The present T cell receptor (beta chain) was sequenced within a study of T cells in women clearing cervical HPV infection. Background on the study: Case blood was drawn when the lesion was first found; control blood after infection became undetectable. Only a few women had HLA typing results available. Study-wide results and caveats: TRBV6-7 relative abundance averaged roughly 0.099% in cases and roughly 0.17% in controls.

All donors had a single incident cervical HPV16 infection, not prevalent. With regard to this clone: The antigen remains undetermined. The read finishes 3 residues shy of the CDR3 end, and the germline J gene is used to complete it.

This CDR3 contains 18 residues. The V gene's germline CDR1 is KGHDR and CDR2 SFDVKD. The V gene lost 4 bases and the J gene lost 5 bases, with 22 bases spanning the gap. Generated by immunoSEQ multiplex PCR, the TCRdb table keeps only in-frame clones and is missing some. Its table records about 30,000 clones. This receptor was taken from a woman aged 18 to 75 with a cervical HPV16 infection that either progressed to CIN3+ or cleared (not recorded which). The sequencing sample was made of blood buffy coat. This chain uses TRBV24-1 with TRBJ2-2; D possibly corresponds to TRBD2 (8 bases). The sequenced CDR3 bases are TGTGCCACCAGTGACCCAACCCGGGACAGCGGGGGAACCGGGGAG. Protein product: CATSDPTRDSGGTGE. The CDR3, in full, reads CATSDPTRDSGGTGELFF.